A selection of T cell receptor beta chains follows, all from one sample in a study of cytomegalovirus exposure and HLA in healthy donors. Profiled with immunoSEQ multiplex PCR; TCRdb holds only in-frame clones, not every one. The table lists more than 95,000 clones, around 72% of them singletons, with approximately 3.8% in the top ten. Specimen: PBMCs. The receptors were gathered from a young man in good health and CMV-seronegative. CDR3s include the opening cysteine and the closing phenylalanine or tryptophan. D genes are given only for firm matches. The size entry is marked missing in some rows and otherwise reads once, few, many or a size class.

d_gene: NA
j_gene: TRBJ2-2
abundance: NA
v_gene: TRBV10-3
CDR3aa: CAISESSGANTGELFF
CDR3nt: TGTGCCATCAGTGAGTCGTCAGGGGCCAACACCGGGGAGCTGTTTTTT

d_gene: NA
j_gene: TRBJ1-2
abundance: NA
v_gene: TRBV25-1
CDR3aa: CASSESDWAGEGYTF
CDR3nt: TGTGCCAGCAGTGAAAGTGATTGGGCAGGTGAGGGCTACACCTTC

d_gene: TRBD2
j_gene: TRBJ2-5
abundance: NA
v_gene: TRBV5-6
CDR3aa: CASSLGLAGQETQYF
CDR3nt: TGTGCCAGCAGCTTGGGGCTAGCGGGCCAAGAGACCCAGTACTTC

d_gene: TRBD1
j_gene: TRBJ1-1
abundance: NA
v_gene: TRBV6-4
CDR3aa: CASSEGRDRNTEAFF
CDR3nt: TGTGCCAGCAGTGAAGGCCGGGACAGGAACACTGAAGCTTTCTTT

d_gene: TRBD1
j_gene: TRBJ2-7
abundance: NA
v_gene: TRBV7-2
CDR3aa: CASSFRQGNTYEQYF
CDR3nt: TGTGCCAGCAGCTTCAGACAGGGAAACACCTACGAGCAGTACTTC

d_gene: TRBD1
j_gene: TRBJ1-6
abundance: NA
v_gene: TRBV7-2
CDR3aa: CASSLAGTDQYSPLHF
CDR3nt: TGTGCCAGCAGCTTAGCGGGGACAGATCAATATTCACCCCTCCACTTT

d_gene: NA
j_gene: TRBJ1-6
abundance: NA
v_gene: TRBV2
CDR3aa: CASSRQLNSPLHF
CDR3nt: TGTGCCAGCAGTCGACAGCTGAATTCACCCCTCCACTTT

d_gene: NA
j_gene: TRBJ1-1
abundance: NA
v_gene: TRBV5-1
CDR3aa: CASSPGVGIMNTEAFF
CDR3nt: TGCGCCAGCAGCCCGGGGGTGGGGATCATGAACACTGAAGCTTTCTTT

d_gene: TRBD1
j_gene: TRBJ1-2
abundance: once
v_gene: TRBV7-9
CDR3aa: CASSLGTVGGYTF
CDR3nt: TGTGCCAGCAGCCTAGGGACAGTCGGCGGCTACACCTTC

d_gene: TRBD2
j_gene: TRBJ2-1
abundance: few
v_gene: TRBV7-6
CDR3aa: CASSSNPRGGAGNEQFF
CDR3nt: TGTGCCAGCAGCTCCAACCCCCGCGGGGGGGCGGGGAATGAGCAGTTCTTC

d_gene: NA
j_gene: TRBJ1-2
abundance: few
v_gene: TRBV2
CDR3aa: CASSPSESMRYTF
CDR3nt: TGTGCCAGCAGCCCTTCCGAGTCCATGCGGTACACCTTC

d_gene: TRBD1
j_gene: TRBJ1-2
abundance: NA
v_gene: TRBV7-3
CDR3aa: CASSPTGQGYSANYGYTF
CDR3nt: TGTGCCAGCAGCCCAACGGGACAGGGGTACTCGGCTAACTATGGCTACACCTTC

d_gene: NA
j_gene: TRBJ1-1
abundance: NA
v_gene: TRBV29-1
CDR3aa: CSVLLAGTTEAFF
CDR3nt: TGCAGCGTCCTATTAGCGGGGACGACTGAAGCTTTCTTT

d_gene: NA
j_gene: TRBJ1-2
abundance: NA
v_gene: TRBV7-9
CDR3aa: CASSPRGKEWLRGYTF
CDR3nt: TGTGCCAGCAGCCCCCGGGGGAAGGAATGGCTGCGTGGCTACACCTTC

d_gene: NA
j_gene: TRBJ2-7
abundance: NA
v_gene: TRBV5-4
CDR3aa: CASSKVGANSYEQYF
CDR3nt: TGTGCCAGCAGTAAGGTCGGAGCCAATTCCTACGAGCAGTACTTC

d_gene: TRBD2
j_gene: TRBJ2-3
abundance: NA
v_gene: TRBV11-3
CDR3aa: CASSLRTSGAPDTQYF
CDR3nt: TGTGCCAGCAGCTTAAGGACTAGCGGGGCCCCAGATACGCAGTATTTT

d_gene: TRBD1
j_gene: TRBJ1-6
abundance: NA
v_gene: TRBV4-3
CDR3aa: CASSQDEDRRYSPLHF
CDR3nt: TGCGCCAGCAGCCAAGATGAGGACAGGAGGTATTCACCCCTCCACTTT

d_gene: TRBD1
j_gene: TRBJ1-2
abundance: NA
v_gene: TRBV5-1
CDR3aa: CASSLNWDRTNYGYTF
CDR3nt: TGCGCCAGCAGCTTAAATTGGGACAGAACAAACTATGGCTACACCTTC

d_gene: NA
j_gene: TRBJ2-2
abundance: NA
v_gene: TRBV15
CDR3aa: CATSRDSGTWTGELFF
CDR3nt: TGTGCCACCAGCAGAGATTCGGGAACTTGGACCGGGGAGCTGTTTTTT

d_gene: NA
j_gene: TRBJ2-7
abundance: NA
v_gene: TRBV7-2
CDR3aa: CASSMGRRGYYEQYF
CDR3nt: TGTGCCAGCAGCATGGGACGCCGGGGGTACTACGAGCAGTACTTC

d_gene: NA
j_gene: TRBJ1-1
abundance: NA
v_gene: TRBV6-5
CDR3aa: CASSPQARNTEAFF
CDR3nt: TGTGCCAGCAGCCCACAGGCGAGGAACACTGAAGCTTTCTTT

d_gene: NA
j_gene: TRBJ1-5
abundance: NA
v_gene: TRBV5-6
CDR3aa: CASSLAGGHQPQHF
CDR3nt: TGTGCCAGCAGCCTTGCAGGTGGTCATCAGCCCCAGCATTTT

d_gene: TRBD2
j_gene: TRBJ2-3
abundance: NA
v_gene: TRBV5-1
CDR3aa: CASSRGESTDTQYF
CDR3nt: TGCGCCAGCAGCCGGGGGGAAAGCACAGATACGCAGTATTTT

d_gene: TRBD2
j_gene: TRBJ2-1
abundance: NA
v_gene: TRBV6-5
CDR3aa: CASSRGGAGNEQFF
CDR3nt: TGTGCCAGCAGTCGGGGGGGGGCGGGCAATGAGCAGTTCTTC

d_gene: TRBD1
j_gene: TRBJ1-1
abundance: NA
v_gene: TRBV19
CDR3aa: CASPKLNGTGDTEAFF
CDR3nt: TGTGCCAGTCCAAAACTAAATGGGACAGGGGACACTGAAGCTTTCTTT

d_gene: NA
j_gene: TRBJ1-4
abundance: NA
v_gene: TRBV4-2
CDR3aa: CASSQNSGFREKLFF
CDR3nt: TGTGCCAGCAGCCAAAATTCAGGCTTTCGCGAAAAACTGTTTTTT

d_gene: TRBD1
j_gene: TRBJ2-1
abundance: NA
v_gene: TRBV4-1
CDR3aa: CASSSTPGTVPAEQFF
CDR3nt: TGCGCCAGCAGCTCTACTCCCGGGACAGTCCCAGCTGAGCAGTTCTTC

d_gene: NA
j_gene: TRBJ1-5
abundance: NA
v_gene: TRBV6-1
CDR3aa: CASSDFHRNQPQHF
CDR3nt: TGTGCCAGCAGTGATTTTCATCGCAATCAGCCCCAGCATTTT

d_gene: NA
j_gene: TRBJ2-7
abundance: few
v_gene: TRBV5-6
CDR3aa: CASSQTGGTAHEQYF
CDR3nt: TGTGCCAGCAGCCAGACTGGAGGGACCGCGCACGAGCAGTACTTC

d_gene: NA
j_gene: TRBJ1-1
abundance: few
v_gene: TRBV4-1
CDR3aa: CASSQEIGLTGQNTEAFF
CDR3nt: TGCGCCAGCAGCCAAGAAATTGGTCTTACAGGTCAGAACACTGAAGCTTTCTTT

d_gene: NA
j_gene: TRBJ1-2
abundance: NA
v_gene: TRBV7-9
CDR3aa: CASSPTEGGYTF
CDR3nt: TGTGCCAGCAGCCCTACAGAGGGTGGCTACACCTTC

d_gene: TRBD1
j_gene: TRBJ1-2
abundance: NA
v_gene: TRBV28
CDR3aa: CASSLVGQGFYGYTF
CDR3nt: TGTGCCAGCAGTTTGGTAGGACAGGGATTCTATGGCTACACCTTC

d_gene: NA
j_gene: TRBJ1-2
abundance: NA
v_gene: TRBV6-5
CDR3aa: CASSYSSGLDGYTF
CDR3nt: TGTGCCAGCAGTTACTCCTCAGGGCTGGACGGCTACACCTTC

d_gene: NA
j_gene: TRBJ1-5
abundance: few
v_gene: TRBV15
CDR3aa: CATSRDRLPTDQPQHF
CDR3nt: TGTGCCACCAGCAGAGATCGACTGCCAACCGATCAGCCCCAGCATTTT

d_gene: NA
j_gene: TRBJ2-1
abundance: NA
v_gene: TRBV7-2
CDR3aa: CASSFRDSSLFF
CDR3nt: TGTGCCAGCAGCTTCAGGGACTCCTCGTTGTTCTTC

d_gene: TRBD2
j_gene: TRBJ2-3
abundance: few
v_gene: TRBV6-5
CDR3aa: CASSYSRGGTDTQYF
CDR3nt: TGTGCCAGCAGTTACTCGCGGGGGGGCACAGATACGCAGTATTTT

d_gene: TRBD1
j_gene: TRBJ2-5
abundance: NA
v_gene: TRBV10-3
CDR3aa: CAIRLDRAQETQYF
CDR3nt: TGTGCCATCCGGCTCGACAGGGCCCAAGAGACCCAGTACTTC

d_gene: TRBD2
j_gene: TRBJ2-7
abundance: NA
v_gene: TRBV11-2
CDR3aa: CASSPGLAGVYEQYF
CDR3nt: TGTGCCAGCAGCCCCGGTCTAGCGGGGGTCTACGAGCAGTACTTC

d_gene: NA
j_gene: TRBJ2-1
abundance: NA
v_gene: TRBV28
CDR3aa: CASNPRDNSYNEQFF
CDR3nt: TGTGCCAGCAACCCCCGGGACAACTCCTACAATGAGCAGTTCTTC

d_gene: TRBD2
j_gene: TRBJ2-7
abundance: NA
v_gene: TRBV11-2
CDR3aa: CASSPSSGGGFYEQYF
CDR3nt: TGTGCCAGCAGCCCCTCTAGCGGGGGGGGATTTTACGAGCAGTACTTC

d_gene: TRBD1
j_gene: TRBJ1-5
abundance: NA
v_gene: TRBV6-1
CDR3aa: CASLLGRGLDQPQHF
CDR3nt: TGTGCCAGCTTGCTGGGCAGGGGGTTGGATCAGCCCCAGCATTTT

d_gene: NA
j_gene: TRBJ2-7
abundance: NA
v_gene: TRBV6-5
CDR3aa: CASSGRDSSEYEQYF
CDR3nt: TGTGCCAGCAGTGGAAGGGACTCCTCAGAGTACGAGCAGTACTTC

d_gene: NA
j_gene: TRBJ2-7
abundance: NA
v_gene: TRBV5-1
CDR3aa: CASSWVAPDYEQYF
CDR3nt: TGCGCCAGCAGCTGGGTGGCACCTGACTACGAGCAGTACTTC

d_gene: TRBD1
j_gene: TRBJ1-1
abundance: NA
v_gene: TRBV7-9
CDR3aa: CASRDRGGWNTEAFF
CDR3nt: TGTGCCAGTAGGGACAGAGGGGGTTGGAACACTGAAGCTTTCTTT

d_gene: NA
j_gene: TRBJ2-5
abundance: NA
v_gene: TRBV21-1
CDR3aa: CASSKGHGILETQYF
CDR3nt: TGTGCCAGCAGCAAAGGGCACGGGATATTAGAGACCCAGTACTTC

d_gene: NA
j_gene: TRBJ2-7
abundance: few
v_gene: TRBV5-6
CDR3aa: CASKDISSYEQYF
CDR3nt: TGTGCCAGCAAGGACATAAGCTCCTACGAGCAGTACTTC

d_gene: TRBD2
j_gene: TRBJ2-3
abundance: few
v_gene: TRBV5-4
CDR3aa: CASSAAGTSGGRSGTQYF
CDR3nt: TGTGCCAGCAGCGCCGCCGGGACTAGCGGGGGGCGGTCGGGTACGCAGTATTTT

d_gene: NA
j_gene: TRBJ2-7
abundance: NA
v_gene: TRBV29-1
CDR3aa: CSVFGSEQYF
CDR3nt: TGCAGCGTTTTCGGGAGCGAGCAGTACTTC

d_gene: NA
j_gene: TRBJ1-2
abundance: NA
v_gene: TRBV4-1
CDR3aa: CASSQDQNNYGYTF
CDR3nt: TGCGCCAGCAGCCAAGATCAGAATAACTATGGCTACACCTTC